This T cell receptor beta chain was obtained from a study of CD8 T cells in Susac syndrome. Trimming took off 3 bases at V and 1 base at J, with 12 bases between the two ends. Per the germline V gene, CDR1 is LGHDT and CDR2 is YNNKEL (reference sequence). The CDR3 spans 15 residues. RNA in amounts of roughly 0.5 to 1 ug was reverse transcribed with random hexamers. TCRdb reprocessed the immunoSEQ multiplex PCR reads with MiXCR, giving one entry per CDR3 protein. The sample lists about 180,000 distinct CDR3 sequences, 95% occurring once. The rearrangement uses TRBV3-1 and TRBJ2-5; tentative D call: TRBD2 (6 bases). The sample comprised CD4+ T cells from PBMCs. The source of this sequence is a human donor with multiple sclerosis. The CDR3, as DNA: TGTGCCAGCAGCCACGGGGGTTCCCTCCAAGAGACCCAGTACTTC. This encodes CASSHGGSLQETQYF.